The 15 T cell receptor beta chains in this list originate from one sample, sequenced in a study of blood T cell repertoires in COVID-19. The table came from immunoSEQ multiplex PCR; TCRdb's copy has only in-frame clones and leaves some out. The sample lists about 140,000 clones; roughly 84% were seen once. The specimen was peripheral blood. Source of these receptors: a woman aged 60 to 75 with acute or convalescent COVID-19.

The V gene is TRBV6-5, the J gene TRBJ2-7, with D perhaps matching TRBD2 (5 bases). The CDR3 extends over 12 amino acids. Trimming took off 8 bases at V and 2 bases at J, with 10 bases between the two ends. CDR1 and CDR2 from the germline V gene are MNHEY and SVGAGI. The CDR3: CASRRGTYEQYF. As DNA, the CDR3 is TGTGCCAGCCGGAGAGGGACCTACGAGCAGTACTTC.

This clone was counted only a few times. The genes are TRBV27 and TRBJ1-1, with D hard to call. This CDR3 has 13 amino acids. CDR1 MNHEY and CDR2 SMNVEV come from the germline V gene (reference sequence). Trimming took 3 bases from V and 1 from J, leaving 6 bases between them. Here the CDR3 DNA reads TGTGCCAGCAGTTTGAAACAGAACACTGAAGCTTTCTTT. It specifies CASSLKQNTEAFF.

The table lists this clone with a count of one. This chain links TRBV5-1 with TRBJ2-5; 8 bases map to TRBD2. There are 17 residues in the CDR3. Germline CDR1 SGHRS, CDR2 YFSETQ. V shed 0 bases and J 2 bases; nucleotides not matched to a gene: 9. The CDR3 loop is CASSLAKTSVSQETQYF. CDR3 DNA sequence: TGCGCCAGCAGCTTGGCCAAGACTAGCGTATCACAAGAGACCCAGTACTTC.

The chain recombines TRBV27 with TRBJ2-5, with D possibly being TRBD2 (6 bases). Germline V gene data show CDR1 as MNHEY and CDR2 as SMNVEV (reference sequence). The CDR3 contains 13 residues. The V gene lost 4 bases and the J gene lost 4 bases, with 10 bases spanning the gap. The CDR3 here is CASSYQGGETQYF. In nucleotides, the CDR3 is TGTGCCAGCAGTTATCAGGGAGGAGAGACCCAGTACTTC.

This sequence joins TRBV19 and TRBJ2-1; 11 bases match TRBD2. The CDR3 has 15 amino acids. Germline CDR1 reads LNHDA; CDR2 reads SQIVND (reference sequence). J was trimmed by 6 bases and V by 7 bases; bases with no gene match: 8. CDR3 sequence: CASTLLAGVGNEQFF. In DNA form, the CDR3 reads TGTGCCAGTACCCTACTAGCGGGAGTTGGCAATGAGCAGTTCTTC. The full variable domain, rest sourced from reference TRBV19 and TRBJ2-1, is DGGITQSPKYLFRKEGQNVTLSCEQNLNHDAMYWYRQDPGQGLRLIYYSQIVNDFQKGDIAEGYSVSREKKESFPLTVTSAQKNPTAFYLCASTLLAGVGNEQFFGPGTRLTVL.

The chain carries TRBV5-1 and TRBJ2-3; 9 bases line up with TRBD1. In germline, CDR1 is SGHRS, CDR2 YFSETQ. The CDR3 length is 14 residues. With V trimmed by 7 bases and J by 4 bases, 7 bases remained unmatched. The CDR3 is CASETGGASDTQYF. CDR3 nucleotides: TGCGCCAGCGAAACAGGGGGCGCTTCAGATACGCAGTATTTT.

The rearrangement uses TRBV6-1 and TRBJ2-1; TRBD2 is a possible D gene (7 bases). Per germline, CDR1 MNHNS and CDR2 SASEGT. The V and J ends lost 3 bases and 8 bases respectively, with 17 bases between them. This CDR3 has 15 residues. The CDR3 reads CASSELGGEVYEQFF. The CDR3 DNA sequence: TGTGCCAGCAGTGAGTTAGGGGGGGAAGTTTATGAGCAGTTCTTC.

The chain couples TRBV7-2 to TRBJ1-1, with 7 bases aligning to TRBD1. Germline assignment: CDR1 SGHTA and CDR2 FQGNSA. CDR3 length: 13 amino acids. The V gene end was trimmed by 6 bases and the J gene end by 10 bases; junction bases not matched to a gene: 11. The CDR3 is CASRPGTVEGAFF. The CDR3 region has the DNA TGTGCCAGCAGACCCGGGACAGTGGAAGGAGCTTTCTTT.

This clone has a handful of counts. The chain combines TRBV6-6 with TRBJ1-2; no definite D call. V was trimmed by 4 bases and J by 6 bases, leaving 15 bases between them. CDR1 and CDR2 (germline): MNHNY, SVGAGI (reference sequence). CDR3 size: 14 residues. CDR3 sequence (DNA): TGTGCCAGCAGTTCGCTGGGAGGGCTTAATGGCTACACCTTC. Its translation is CASSSLGGLNGYTF.

The chain is built from TRBV5-5 and TRBJ1-1; TRBD1 aligns across 7 bases. Germline values: CDR1 SGHKS, CDR2 YYEKEE (reference sequence). Trimming cost V 4 bases and J 4 bases; bases outside gene matches: 13. The length of the CDR3 is 16 residues. The CDR3: CASSALQGSVSTEAFF. CDR3 bases: TGTGCCAGCAGCGCACTACAGGGGTCAGTGAGCACTGAAGCTTTCTTT.

The J gene is TRBJ2-7, the V gene TRBV7-9; D ambiguous. V was clipped by 8 bases and J by 3 bases, with 11 bases between them. The CDR3 sequence is 12 residues long. Germline CDR1 and CDR2: SEHNR and FQNEAQ (reference sequence). The CDR3 bases are TGTGCCAGCCGAAGTGGGCACTACGAGCAGTACTTC. This gives the protein CASRSGHYEQYF.

The chain combines TRBV7-2 with TRBJ1-3; possible D gene TRBD1, 5 bases. The germline CDR1 and CDR2 sequences are SGHTA and FQGNSA. The CDR3 is 15 amino acids. The germline V and J ends were trimmed by 1 base and 0 bases, with 7 bases remaining between them. The CDR3 loop is CASSLGTLSGNTIYF. The CDR3 DNA reads TGTGCCAGCAGCTTAGGGACACTCTCTGGAAACACCATATATTTT.

The chain uses TRBV28 and TRBJ1-6; 7 bases map to TRBD1. Per the germline V gene, CDR1 is MDHEN and CDR2 is SYDVKM. This CDR3 region has 14 residues. Trimming cost V 7 bases and J 11 bases; bases outside gene matches: 11. In DNA form, the CDR3 reads TGTGCCAGCAACGACAGGGAAAATTCTCCACCCCTCCACTTT. Translation gives CASNDRENSPPLHF.

This sequence joins TRBV30 and TRBJ2-5; 7 bases are a match to TRBD2. Germline loops: CDR1 GTSNPN, CDR2 SVGIG (reference sequence). V was clipped by 1 base and J by 4 bases; unmatched bases: 9. This CDR3 comprises 15 residues. CDR3 sequence (DNA): TGTGCCTGGAGTGGGACGGGAGGAGGGTCAGAGACCCAGTACTTC. It encodes CAWSGTGGGSETQYF.

The genes are TRBV10-1 and TRBJ2-5; D possibly corresponds to TRBD1 (6 bases). The CDR3 totals 14 residues. Deletions cut 2 bases from V and 5 bases from J, with 12 bases between. Germline V gene data show CDR1 as WNHNN and CDR2 as SYGVQD (reference sequence). The DNA of the CDR3 is TGCGCCAGCAGTGAGACAGGGATTAGGGAGACCCAGTACTTC. This translates into CASSETGIRETQYF.